This T cell receptor (beta chain) was retrieved from a study of cytomegalovirus exposure and HLA in healthy donors. Study-level background: The approximately 110 validation repertoires, a later analysis reported, used the same platform as the 700 or so repertoires from the first cohort.

As regards this clone: What it recognizes is unknown.

Study-wide results and caveats: Subsequent analysis revealed that first-cohort TCR clusters tended to co-occur in the 120 or so validation repertoires. In vitro experiments confirmed that three CMV-associated chains were specific for CMV antigens. Usually a TCR sequence was rare, but some public TCRs were found in many donors.

The length of the CDR3 is 14 residues. Deletions cut 4 bases from V and 1 base from J, with 11 bases between. Germline assignment: CDR1 SGHNT and CDR2 YYREEE (reference sequence). Measured with immunoSEQ multiplex PCR; TCRdb has only the in-frame clones, and not every one. The table lists approximately 100,000 clones, approximately 84% of them singletons. The V gene is TRBV5-4, the J gene TRBJ2-5, with D possibly TRBD2 on 5 matching bases. Material for sequencing was PBMCs. The TCR originated in a man between 18 and 35 years old in good health and CMV-seropositive. The CDR3 nucleotides read TGTGCCAGCAGCCCGAGCGGAATCCAAGAGACCCAGTACTTC. This sequence encodes CASSPSGIQETQYF. Supplemented by reference TRBV5-4 and TRBJ2-5, the full variable domain reads ETGVTQSPTHLIKTRGQQVTLRCSSQSGHNTVSWYQQALGQGPQFIFQYYREEENGRGNFPPRFSGLQFPNYSSELNVNALELDDSALYLCASSPSGIQETQYFGPGTRLLVL.